A single sample is the source of the 3 T cell receptor beta chains below, sequenced in a study of blood T cells in healthy people across ages. Alongside a J-beta primer mix, a sample-barcoded 5' primer served in a second PCR lasting 7 to 11 cycles. TCRdb analysed the 5' RACE reads with MiXCR anew, one entry per CDR3 protein. The table shows around 900,000 distinct CDR3 sequences, with around 26% occurring only once. Sequencing was performed on blood. The origin of the receptors is an elderly woman in good health.

This clonotype occurred a few times. The chain links TRBV20-1 to TRBJ1-3; no clear D. The CDR3 totals 13 residues. V lost 3 bases to trimming and J lost 4 bases, with 10 bases between them. Germline lookup yields CDR1 DFQATT and CDR2 SNEGSKA (reference sequence). CDR3 nucleotide sequence: TGCAGTGCTAGTCCAGGCGGGGGAAACACCATATATTTT. It encodes CSASPGGGNTIYF.

This clonotype was seen repeatedly, ten times or more. The V call is TRBV20-1, the J call TRBJ1-2; tentative D call: TRBD1 (6 bases). The CDR3 sequence is 14 residues long. Trimming stripped 1 base from V and 6 bases from J, with 15 bases between. CDR1 is DFQATT, CDR2 SNEGSKA, per germline (reference sequence). CDR3: CSARGVTGKDGYTF. The CDR3 DNA reads TGCAGTGCTAGAGGGGTCACAGGGAAAGATGGCTACACCTTC.

Remarks on this clonotype: One end of the junction fails to match germline, which may point to a read error. This chain connects TRBV12-3 or TRBV12-4 to TRBJ2-3, with a weak D call TRBD2 (6 bases). This CDR3 is 15 amino acids long. DNA for the CDR3: TGTACCAGCAGTGGAGGGTCGGGGAACACAGATGCGCAATATTTT. Translated: CTSSGGSGNTDAQYF.